The T cell receptor (beta chain) under discussion was sequenced for a study of beta chain features in type 1 diabetes. The wider study: Cell yields, gender and age were similar in healthy donors and patients.

Study conclusions and caveats: The study found moderately but significantly shorter TCRB CDR3s in all four CD4+ subsets of Type 1 diabetes patients. It was among patients, rather than healthy donors, that naive, central memory and Treg TCRB repertoires appeared more similar.

Reverse transcribing all isolated RNA meant expressed TCRB transcripts were sequenced. Assay used: immunoSEQ multiplex PCR; TCRdb lists only in-frame clones, some missing. The sample consists of 230,000 or so clones, roughly 17% of them appearing once. Sorted populations were all over 95% pure. On this clone itself: Its specificity is unknown.

Germline V lookup: CDR1 GTSNPN, CDR2 SVGIG (reference sequence). This CDR3 is built from 13 residues. Between the trimmed V and J ends, which lost 2 bases and 6 bases, there was a span of 11 bases. This sequence joins TRBV30 and TRBJ1-5; D unresolved. This receptor was obtained from a man younger than 40 with type 1 diabetes. Specimen: naive CD4+ T cells from blood. CDR3 sequence reads: CAWSRAGRQPQHF. CDR3 DNA sequence: TGTGCCTGGAGTAGGGCAGGTCGTCAGCCCCAGCATTTT.